Here is one T cell receptor beta chain with its context. Its target is unknown. The same CDR3 can be traced to other DNA sequences in this sample. DNA at 200 ng, about 30,000 T cell genomes, went into sorted-subset replicate PCRs. In the authors' methods: Filtering differed because ImmunoSEQ produced junction-only sequences that carried no quality scores. TCRdb's table, derived via immunoSEQ multiplex PCR, lists solely in-frame clones and lacks some. V and J calls and clone size are those listed in that table; D and trimming were worked out from the DNA. The profile covers 2 million to 2.5 million clones, with approximately 95% appearing a single time and around 0.4% taken by the ten largest. These data belong to a study of shared clonotypes between healthy human individuals. About the study: CD4 naive cells filled three plates per donor, CD4 memory three, CD8 naive two and CD8 memory one.

Study findings and constraints: It was anticipated that sequencing depth would influence how many clonotypes donors shared.

The sample was naive CD4+ T cells from PBMCs. Noted subset: CD45RA+ positively selected. The receptor was isolated from a man aged 18 to 29 in good health. Some clones in this sample may be carry-over from other donors' samples.

The CDR3 here is CASSELAGYNEQFF. The CDR3 DNA reads as TGTGCCAGCAGTGAACTAGCTGGCTACAATGAGCAGTTCTTC. This chain connects TRBV2 to TRBJ2-1, with D maybe TRBD2 (5 bases). In germline, CDR1 is SNHLY, CDR2 FYNNEI. V lost 2 bases and J lost 3, with 8 bases in between. CDR3 length equals 14 residues.